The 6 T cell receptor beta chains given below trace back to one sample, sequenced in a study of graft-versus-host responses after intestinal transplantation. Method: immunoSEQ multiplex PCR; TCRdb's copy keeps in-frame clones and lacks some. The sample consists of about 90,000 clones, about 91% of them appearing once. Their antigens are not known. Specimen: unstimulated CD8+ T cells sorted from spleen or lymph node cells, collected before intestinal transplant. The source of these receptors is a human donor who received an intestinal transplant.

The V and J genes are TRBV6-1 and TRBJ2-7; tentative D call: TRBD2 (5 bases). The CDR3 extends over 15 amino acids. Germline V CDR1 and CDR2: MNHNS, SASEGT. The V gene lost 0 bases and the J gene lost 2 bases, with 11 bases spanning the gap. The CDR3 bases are TGTGCCAGCAGTGAAGCGAGGCAGCGGACCTACGAGCAGTACTTC. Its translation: CASSEARQRTYEQYF.

CDR3 nucleotides: TGTGCCAGCAGCTCCCGTGGGGCTGCTAAGAATGAGCAGTTCTTC. Encoded protein: CASSSRGAAKNEQFF. This rearrangement joins TRBV11-3 to TRBJ2-1, with D tentatively TRBD1 (5 bases). The V gene's germline CDR1 is SGHNT and CDR2 YENEEA. V dropped 4 bases and J dropped 7 bases, with 17 bases sitting between them. This CDR3 spans 15 amino acids.

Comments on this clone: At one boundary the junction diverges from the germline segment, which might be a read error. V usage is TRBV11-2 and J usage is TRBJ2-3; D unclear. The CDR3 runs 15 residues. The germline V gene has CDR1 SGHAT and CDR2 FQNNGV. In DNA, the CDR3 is TGTGCCAGCAGCTCGGCGAGAAGAGGCACCGATACGCAGTATTTT. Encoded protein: CASSSARRGTDTQYF.

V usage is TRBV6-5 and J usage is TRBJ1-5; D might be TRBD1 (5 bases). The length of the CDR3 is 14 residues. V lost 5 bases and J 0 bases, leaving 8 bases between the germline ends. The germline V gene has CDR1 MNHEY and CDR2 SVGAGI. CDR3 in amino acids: CASSRDSSNQPQHF. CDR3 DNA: TGTGCCAGCAGTCGCGACAGTAGCAATCAGCCCCAGCATTTT.

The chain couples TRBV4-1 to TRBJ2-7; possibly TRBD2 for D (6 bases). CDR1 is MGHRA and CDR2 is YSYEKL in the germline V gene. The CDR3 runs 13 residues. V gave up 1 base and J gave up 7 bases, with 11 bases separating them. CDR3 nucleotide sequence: TGCGCCAGCAGCCAAGGATTGGCGGGGGAGCAGTACTTC. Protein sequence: CASSQGLAGEQYF.

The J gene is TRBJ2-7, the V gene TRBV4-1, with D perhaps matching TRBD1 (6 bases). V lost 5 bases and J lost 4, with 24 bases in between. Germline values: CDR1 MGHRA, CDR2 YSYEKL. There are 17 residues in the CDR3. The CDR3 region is CASSFGSGTHMGYEQYF. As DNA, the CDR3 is TGCGCCAGCAGCTTCGGCTCCGGGACACATATGGGTTACGAGCAGTACTTC.